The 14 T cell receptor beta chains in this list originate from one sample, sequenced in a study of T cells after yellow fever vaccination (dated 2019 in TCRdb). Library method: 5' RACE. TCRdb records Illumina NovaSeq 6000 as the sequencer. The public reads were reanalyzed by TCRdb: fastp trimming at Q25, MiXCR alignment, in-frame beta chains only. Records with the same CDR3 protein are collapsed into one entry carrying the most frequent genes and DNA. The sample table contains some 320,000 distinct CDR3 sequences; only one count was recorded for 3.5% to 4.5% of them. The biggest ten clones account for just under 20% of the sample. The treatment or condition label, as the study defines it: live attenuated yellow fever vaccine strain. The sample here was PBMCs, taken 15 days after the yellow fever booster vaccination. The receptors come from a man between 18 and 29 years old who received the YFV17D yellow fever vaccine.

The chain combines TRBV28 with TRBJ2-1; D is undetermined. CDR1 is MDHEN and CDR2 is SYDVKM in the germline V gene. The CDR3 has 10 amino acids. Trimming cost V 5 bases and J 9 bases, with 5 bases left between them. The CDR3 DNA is TGTGCCAGCAGTAGTTTTGAGCAGTTCTTC. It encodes CASSSFEQFF.

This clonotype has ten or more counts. CDR3 nucleotide sequence: TGTGCCAGCAGCCATCATACAGGGAGGGACAAAAACATTCAGTACTTC. Translating gives CASSHHTGRDKNIQYF. The J gene is TRBJ2-4, the V gene TRBV7-2; the D gene is possibly TRBD2 (7 bases). The germline CDR1 and CDR2 sequences are SGHTA and FQGNSA. Trimming took 5 bases from V and 3 from J, leaving 17 bases between them. The CDR3 extends over 16 amino acids.

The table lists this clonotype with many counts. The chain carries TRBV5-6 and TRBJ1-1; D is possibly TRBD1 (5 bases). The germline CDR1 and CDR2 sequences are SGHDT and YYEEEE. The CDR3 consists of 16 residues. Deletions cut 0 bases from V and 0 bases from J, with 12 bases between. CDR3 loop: CASSLGQGSLNTEAFF. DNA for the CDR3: TGTGCCAGCAGCTTGGGGCAGGGCAGTCTGAACACTGAAGCTTTCTTT.

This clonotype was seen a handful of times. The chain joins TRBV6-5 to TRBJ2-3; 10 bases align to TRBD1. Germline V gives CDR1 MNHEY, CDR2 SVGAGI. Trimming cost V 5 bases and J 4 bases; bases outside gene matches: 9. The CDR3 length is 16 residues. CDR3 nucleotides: TGTGCCAGCAGTAAACAGCCGGGACAGGGGTCAGATACGCAGTATTTT. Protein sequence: CASSKQPGQGSDTQYF.

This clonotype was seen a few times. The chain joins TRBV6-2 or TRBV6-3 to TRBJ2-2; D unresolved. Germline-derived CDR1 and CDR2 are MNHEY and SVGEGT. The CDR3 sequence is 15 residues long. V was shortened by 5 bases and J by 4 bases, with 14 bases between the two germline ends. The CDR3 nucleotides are TGTGCCAGCAGTGTACTAAGCTACTCCACCGGGGAGCTGTTTTTT. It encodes CASSVLSYSTGELFF.

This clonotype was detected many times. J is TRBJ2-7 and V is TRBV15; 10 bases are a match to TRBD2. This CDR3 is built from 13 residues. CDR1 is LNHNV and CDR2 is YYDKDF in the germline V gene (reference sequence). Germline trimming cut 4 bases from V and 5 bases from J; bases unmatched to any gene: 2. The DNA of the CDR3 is TGTGCCACCAGCACGGGACTAGCGAACGAGCAGTACTTC. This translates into CATSTGLANEQYF.

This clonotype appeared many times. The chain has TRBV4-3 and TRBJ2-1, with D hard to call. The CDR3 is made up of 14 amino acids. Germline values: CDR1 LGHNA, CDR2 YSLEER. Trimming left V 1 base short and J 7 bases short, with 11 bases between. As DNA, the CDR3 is TGCGCCAGCAGCCAAGTAGAAACACAGAATGAGCAGTTCTTC. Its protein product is CASSQVETQNEQFF.

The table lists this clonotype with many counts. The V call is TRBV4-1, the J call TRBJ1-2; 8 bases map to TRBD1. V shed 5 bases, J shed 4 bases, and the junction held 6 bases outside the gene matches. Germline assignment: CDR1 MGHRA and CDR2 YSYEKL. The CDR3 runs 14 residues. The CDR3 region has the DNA TGCGCCAGCAGCTTCGACAGGGGAGTCTATGGCTACACCTTC. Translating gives CASSFDRGVYGYTF.

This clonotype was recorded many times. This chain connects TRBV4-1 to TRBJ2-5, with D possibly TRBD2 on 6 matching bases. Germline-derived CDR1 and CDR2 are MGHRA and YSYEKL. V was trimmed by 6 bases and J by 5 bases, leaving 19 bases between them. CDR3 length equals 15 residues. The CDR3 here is CASRRAGRPDETQYF. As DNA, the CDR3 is TGCGCCAGCAGACGCGCGGGACGACCAGACGAGACCCAGTACTTC.

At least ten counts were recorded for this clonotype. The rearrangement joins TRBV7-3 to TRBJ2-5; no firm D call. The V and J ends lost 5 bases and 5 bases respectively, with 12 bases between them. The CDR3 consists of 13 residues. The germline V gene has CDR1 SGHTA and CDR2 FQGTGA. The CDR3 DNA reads TGTGCCAGCAGCGCTATAATAGAGGAGACCCAGTACTTC. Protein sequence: CASSAIIEETQYF.

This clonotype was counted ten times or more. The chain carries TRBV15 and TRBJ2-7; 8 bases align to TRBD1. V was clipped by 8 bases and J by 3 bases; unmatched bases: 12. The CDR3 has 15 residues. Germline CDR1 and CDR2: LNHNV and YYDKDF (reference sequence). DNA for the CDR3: TGTGCCACCCGGGTTTCGACAGGGGTAGGCTACGAGCAGTACTTC. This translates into CATRVSTGVGYEQYF.

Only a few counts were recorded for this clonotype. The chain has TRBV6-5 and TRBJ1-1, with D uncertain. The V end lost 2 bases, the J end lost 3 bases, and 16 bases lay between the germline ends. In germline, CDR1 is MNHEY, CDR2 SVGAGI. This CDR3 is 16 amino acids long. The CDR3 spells CASSYRGREGYTEAFF. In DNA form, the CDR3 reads TGTGCCAGCAGTTACAGAGGACGGGAGGGCTACACTGAAGCTTTCTTT.

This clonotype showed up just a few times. CDR3 nucleotides: TGTGCCAGCAGTTTAAAGGGTCTGCCCCAGCATTTT. As protein: CASSLKGLPQHF. This chain joins TRBV28 and TRBJ1-5; D uncertain. The germline V gene has CDR1 MDHEN and CDR2 SYDVKM. Deletions cut 2 bases from V and 9 bases from J, with 8 bases between. The length of the CDR3 is 12 residues.

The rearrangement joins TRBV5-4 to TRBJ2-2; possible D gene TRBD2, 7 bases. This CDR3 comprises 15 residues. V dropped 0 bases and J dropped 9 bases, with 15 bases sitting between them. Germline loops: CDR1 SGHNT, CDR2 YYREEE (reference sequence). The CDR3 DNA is TGTGCCAGCAGCTTGGAGGCCACGGGGGGCTGGGAGCTGTTTTTT. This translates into CASSLEATGGWELFF. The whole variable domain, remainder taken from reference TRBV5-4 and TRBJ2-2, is ETGVTQSPTHLIKTRGQQVTLRCSSQSGHNTVSWYQQALGQGPQFIFQYYREEENGRGNFPPRFSGLQFPNYSSELNVNALELDDSALYLCASSLEATGGWELFFGEGSRLTVL.